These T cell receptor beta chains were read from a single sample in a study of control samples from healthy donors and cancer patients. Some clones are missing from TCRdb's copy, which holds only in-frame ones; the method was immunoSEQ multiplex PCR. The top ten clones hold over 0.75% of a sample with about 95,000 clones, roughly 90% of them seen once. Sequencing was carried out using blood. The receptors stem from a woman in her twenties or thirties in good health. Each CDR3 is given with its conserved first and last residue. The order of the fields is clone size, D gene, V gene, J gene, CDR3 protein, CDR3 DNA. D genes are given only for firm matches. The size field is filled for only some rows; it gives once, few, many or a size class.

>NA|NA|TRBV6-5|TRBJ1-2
CASSYSEGPGYGYTF
TGTGCCAGCAGTTACTCGGAGGGACCGGGTTATGGCTACACCTTC
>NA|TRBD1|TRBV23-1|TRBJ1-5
CASSQSNRGSNQPQHF
TGCGCCAGCAGTCAATCGAACAGGGGGAGCAATCAGCCCCAGCATTTT
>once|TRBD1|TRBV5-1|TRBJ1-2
CASSEGAYGYTF
TGCGCCAGCAGTGAGGGGGCCTATGGCTACACCTTC
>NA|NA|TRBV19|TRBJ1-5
CASSIVRSPRLDRNQPQHF
TGTGCCAGTAGTATAGTCAGATCCCCGCGTTTAGACAGGAATCAGCCCCAGCATTTT
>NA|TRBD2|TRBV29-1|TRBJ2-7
CSVTPPLAVSSYEQYF
TGCAGCGTTACCCCCCCGCTAGCGGTGTCCTCCTACGAGCAGTACTTC
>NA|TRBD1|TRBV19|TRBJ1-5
CASSTTGANQPQHF
TGTGCCAGTAGTACGACAGGGGCAAATCAGCCCCAGCATTTT
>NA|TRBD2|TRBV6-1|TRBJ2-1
CASSDPGRGLNNEQFF
TGTGCCAGCAGTGACCCAGGGAGGGGCCTAAACAATGAGCAGTTCTTC
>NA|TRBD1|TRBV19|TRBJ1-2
CASSTVDRAPSGYTF
TGTGCCAGTAGTACCGTTGACAGGGCGCCCAGCGGCTACACCTTC
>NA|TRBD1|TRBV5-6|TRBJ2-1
CARGPGTDGFF
TGTGCCAGAGGCCCGGGGACAGATGGGTTCTTC
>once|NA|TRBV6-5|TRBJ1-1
CASSLGVDTEAFF
TGTGCCAGCAGTTTGGGAGTCGACACTGAAGCTTTCTTT
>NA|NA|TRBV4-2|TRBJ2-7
CASSQDTGFSISYEQYF
TGTGCCAGCAGCCAGGATACAGGGTTTAGTATATCCTACGAGCAGTACTTC
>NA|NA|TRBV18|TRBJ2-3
CASSPGHSTDTQYF
TGTGCCAGCTCCCCGGGGCATAGCACAGATACGCAGTATTTT
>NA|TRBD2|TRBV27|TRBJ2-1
CASSLRGGNEQFF
TGTGCCAGCAGTTTAAGGGGAGGGAATGAGCAGTTCTTC
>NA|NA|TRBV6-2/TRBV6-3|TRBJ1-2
CASSYSGQGGYGYTF
TGTGCCAGCAGTTACTCAGGGCAGGGTGGCTATGGCTACACCTTC
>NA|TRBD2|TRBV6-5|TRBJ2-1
CASQGLAGANEQFF
TGTGCCAGCCAAGGACTAGCGGGAGCCAATGAGCAGTTCTTC
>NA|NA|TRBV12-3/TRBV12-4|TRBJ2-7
CASSAPAVYEQYF
TGTGCCAGCAGTGCCCCGGCTGTGTACGAGCAGTACTTC
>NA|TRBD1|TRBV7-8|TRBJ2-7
CASSFLGQGAYEQYF
TGTGCCAGCAGCTTTCTCGGACAGGGGGCCTACGAGCAGTACTTC
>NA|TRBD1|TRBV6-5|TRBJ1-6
CASSRQGNNSPLHF
TGTGCCAGCAGTCGACAGGGGAATAATTCACCCCTCCACTTT
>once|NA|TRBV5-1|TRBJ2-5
CASRLQETQYF
TGCGCCAGCAGGCTACAAGAGACCCAGTACTTC
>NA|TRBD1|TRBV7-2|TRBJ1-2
CASSSDRVFGYTF
TGTGCCAGCAGCTCGGACAGGGTCTTTGGCTACACCTTC
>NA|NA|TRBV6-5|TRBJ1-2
CASSYSGLRFGYTF
TGTGCCAGCAGTTACTCAGGACTTAGGTTTGGCTACACCTTC
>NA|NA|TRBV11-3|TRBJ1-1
CASSLDRGGEAFF
TGTGCCAGCAGCTTAGATCGCGGGGGTGAAGCTTTCTTT
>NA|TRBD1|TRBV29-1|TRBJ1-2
CSVVGQGISGYTF
TGCAGCGTGGTGGGACAGGGGATCTCTGGCTACACCTTC